Below, one TCR beta chain is given with its context. The clone's antigen remains unknown. Per-nucleotide qualities are absent, and no much larger clonotype sits a single base away. Repertoires were sampled repeatedly over the course of chemoradiotherapy, so clonal expansion could be followed in the tumor microenvironment. The sample belongs to a study of chemoradiotherapy in HPV16-positive cancers (dated by TCRdb to between 2021 and 2022). About the full investigation: Using functional T-cell assays on cells from a couple of HPV16-positive patients, the researchers defined candidate HPV-specific T-cell clones and common TCR motifs. The study asked whether T-cell immunity to the HPV oncoproteins E6 and E7 changes during chemoradiotherapy and whether this immunity affects survival. The candidate HPV-specific TCRs and motifs were subsequently tracked in TCR repertoires obtained from 90 or so patients with HPV-related cancers.

Library generation was performed with the immunoSEQ multiplex PCR assay. The table was pulled from immuneACCESS by TCRdb, which kept in-frame rearrangements only. Such tables lose some clones; where checked, under half of the loss comes from unresolved V genes, and the rest has no known cause. The sample table records approximately 3,500 clones; roughly 90% of these occur just once. The ten largest clones take up approximately 5% of the sample. V and J are trimmed by 4 bases and 7 bases, and the gene matches miss 14 bases of the junction. As encoded in the germline V gene (reference sequence), CDR1 is SEHNR while CDR2 is FQNEAQ. From cysteine to phenylalanine, the CDR3 is 18 amino acids long. Just the 54-base CDR3 DNA is kept, in frame starting at base 1. Beyond this particular receptor, the publication reports: In HPV16-positive patients, expansion of HPV-responsive T cells during chemoradiotherapy was found to be associated with improved recurrence-free survival. Expansion of candidate HPV-specific clones and E7-related TCR motifs was observed in the tumor microenvironment during treatment, whereas no such expansion was observed for non-HPV-specific T cells. The survival association was reported for HPV16-positive patients, and the functional definition of HPV-specific T cells was derived from only two HPV16-positive patients.

The V gene is TRBV7-9 and the J gene is TRBJ2-3, and TRBD2 aligns with 13 junction nucleotides. The sequence was collected from a human donor with HPV-associated anogenital cancer. The sequences come from tumor tissue, collected from a patient who underwent chemoradiotherapy. The nucleotide sequence is given as TGTGCCAGCAGCTCAACCGAGCCGGGACTAGCGGGACTAAATACGCAGTATTTT. Its translation is CASSSTEPGLAGLNTQYF. Reference TRBV7-9 and TRBJ2-3 genes cover what lies past the CDR3, so the full variable domain is DTGVSQNPRHKITKRGQNVTFRCDPISEHNRLYWYRQTLGQGPEFLTYFQNEAQLEKSRLLSDRFSAERPKGSFSTLEIQRTEQGDSAMYLCASSSTEPGLAGLNTQYFGPGTRLTVL.